This T cell receptor beta chain stems from a study of T cells after yellow fever vaccination. Trimming removed 0 bases at V and 7 bases at J, with 16 bases between. Germline V gene data show CDR1 as SGHRS and CDR2 as YFSETQ. The CDR3 consists of 15 residues. As to this clonotype: The antigen is unknown.

Findings and limits, study-wide: Reappearance after the booster was observed for most primary-vaccination clones (about 96% CD4, around 90% CD8).

Universal primer sites and UMIs were introduced during 5'RACE template-switching synthesis of TCR cDNA. MiXCR was run by TCRdb on the 5' RACE reads, yielding one entry per CDR3 protein. Among hundreds of thousands of distinct CDR3 sequences listed, around a sixth were seen once. This sequence was found in a man between 18 and 35 years old who received the YFV17D yellow fever vaccine. Source: PBMCs, taken before the yellow fever booster vaccination. The rearrangement links TRBV5-1 to TRBJ1-2, with D tentatively TRBD1 (6 bases). DNA of the CDR3: TGCGCCAGCAGCTTGGTCGGCAGGGGACCCTCTGGCTACACCTTC. This codes for CASSLVGRGPSGYTF.